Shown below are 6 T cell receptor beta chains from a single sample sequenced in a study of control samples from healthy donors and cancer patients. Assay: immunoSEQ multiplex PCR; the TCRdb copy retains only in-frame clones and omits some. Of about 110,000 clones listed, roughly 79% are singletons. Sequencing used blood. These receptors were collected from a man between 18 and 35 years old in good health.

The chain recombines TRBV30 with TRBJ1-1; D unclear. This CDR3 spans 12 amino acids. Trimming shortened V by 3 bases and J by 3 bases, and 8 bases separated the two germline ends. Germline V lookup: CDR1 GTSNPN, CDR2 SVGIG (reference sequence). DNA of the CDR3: TGTGCCTGGAGGATAGTAGACACTGAAGCTTTCTTT. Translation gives CAWRIVDTEAFF.

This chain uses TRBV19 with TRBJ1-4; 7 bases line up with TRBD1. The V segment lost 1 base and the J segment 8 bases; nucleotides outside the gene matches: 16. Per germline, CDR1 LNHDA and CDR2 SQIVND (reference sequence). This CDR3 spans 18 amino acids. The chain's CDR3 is CASSIAGRGGGFSEKLFF. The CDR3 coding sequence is TGTGCCAGTAGTATAGCCGGGAGGGGAGGGGGCTTTTCGGAAAAACTGTTTTTT.

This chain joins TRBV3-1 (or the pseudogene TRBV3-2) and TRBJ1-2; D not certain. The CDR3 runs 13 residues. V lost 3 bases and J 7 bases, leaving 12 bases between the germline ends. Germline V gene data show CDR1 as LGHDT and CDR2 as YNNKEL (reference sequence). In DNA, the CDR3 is TGTGCCAGCAGCCAGCTCCTAATGGCTGGCTACACCTTC. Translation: CASSQLLMAGYTF.

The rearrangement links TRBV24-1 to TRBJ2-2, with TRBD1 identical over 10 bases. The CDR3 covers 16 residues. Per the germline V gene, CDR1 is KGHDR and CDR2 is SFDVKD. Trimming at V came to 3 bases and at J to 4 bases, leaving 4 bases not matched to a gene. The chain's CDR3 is CATSDTGTGVTGELFF. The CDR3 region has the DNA TGTGCCACCAGTGATACAGGGACAGGGGTCACCGGGGAGCTGTTTTTT.

The CDR3 loop reads CASSLTLAGASYNEQFF. In nucleotides, the CDR3 is TGTGCCAGCAGCCTTACGCTAGCGGGGGCCTCATACAATGAGCAGTTCTTC. The chain is built from TRBV7-2 and TRBJ2-1; TRBD2 aligns across 10 bases. The ends lost 5 bases at V and 4 bases at J; junction bases unmatched: 11. CDR3 length: 17 amino acids. Germline assignment: CDR1 SGHTA and CDR2 FQGNSA.

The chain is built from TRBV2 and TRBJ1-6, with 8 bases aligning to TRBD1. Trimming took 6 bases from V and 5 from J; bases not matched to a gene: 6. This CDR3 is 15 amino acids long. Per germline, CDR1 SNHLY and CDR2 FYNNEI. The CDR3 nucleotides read TGTGCCAGCAGCCTGCCGGACAGGGATAATTCACCCCTCCACTTT. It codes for CASSLPDRDNSPLHF.